This T cell receptor beta chain emerged from a study of human T cells and chemical hapten exposure. Looking at the study overall: Alopecia areata, totalis or universalis was found in mostly female patients. Study-level results: Expanded TCRs showed more large CDR3 clusters than pre-sensitization or healthy control sets.

J lost 4 bases, V lost 0 bases, and 6 bases had no gene match. The CDR3 contains 16 residues. Germline V gene lookup returns CDR1 SGHRS and CDR2 YFSETQ. Each CDR3 protein is one row after TCRdb ran MiXCR on the RACE reads. The data hold 55,000 to 80,000 distinct CDR3 sequences, with 9.5% to 11% observed a single time. The time point: patch test 3, about 24 weeks after DPC sensitization. Treatment here: therapeutic diphenylcyclopropenone sensitization with weekly scalp DPC. With respect to this clonotype: Its antigen is currently unknown.

Source: whole blood, taken in connection with sensitization to the hapten diphenylcyclopropenone (DPC). The clonotype comes from a woman aged 25 to 39 with alopecia areata. Some clones in this sample may be carry-over from other donors' samples. The genes are TRBV5-1 and TRBJ2-3, with 9 bases lining up with TRBD2. CDR3 DNA sequence: TGCGCCAGCAGCTTGGGTCTAGCGGGACGGGCAGATACGCAGTATTTT. It yields the protein CASSLGLAGRADTQYF.